The 7 T cell receptor beta chains presented below share a single source sample, sequenced in a study of T cell responses to AZD1222 COVID-19 vaccine. Some clones are missing from TCRdb's copy, which holds only in-frame ones; the method was immunoSEQ multiplex PCR. The sample lists approximately 100,000 clones, 80% to 90% occurring once. This sample comprised peripheral blood, obtained on day 0 of AZD1222 vaccination. Every receptor here comes from an adult in good health.

The chain is built from TRBV6-5 and TRBJ1-5; no clear D gene. V gave up 8 bases and J gave up 1 base, with 9 bases separating them. The CDR3 is made up of 13 amino acids. Germline CDR1 MNHEY, CDR2 SVGAGI. DNA for the CDR3: TGTGCCAGCGGCAGTATAAGCAATCAGCCCCAGCATTTT. It is translated as CASGSISNQPQHF.

The V and J genes are TRBV15 and TRBJ2-3, with D possibly being TRBD2 (7 bases). CDR1 and CDR2 from the germline V gene are LNHNV and YYDKDF (reference sequence). Between the trimmed V and J ends, which lost 0 bases and 3 bases, there was a span of 13 bases. This CDR3 has 16 amino acids. As DNA, the CDR3 is TGTGCCACCAGCAGAGATCAGGCGGGGGCTACAGATACGCAGTATTTT. As protein: CATSRDQAGATDTQYF. The variable domain in full, completed from reference TRBV15 and TRBJ2-3, reads DAMVIQNPRYQVTQFGKPVTLSCSQTLNHNVMYWYQQKSSQAPKLLFHYYDKDFNNEADTPDNFQSRRPNTSFCFLDIRSPGLGDTAMYLCATSRDQAGATDTQYFGPGTRLTVL.

This chain uses TRBV10-3 with TRBJ2-5; TRBD1 matches 11 bases. V lost 0 bases and J lost 2; bases outside the gene matches: 8. The CDR3 has 18 amino acids. Germline CDR1 is ENHRY and CDR2 is SYGVKD. CDR3 sequence: CAISESRPGTGGQETQYF. The CDR3 DNA follows: TGTGCCATCAGTGAGTCGAGGCCGGGGACAGGGGGTCAAGAGACCCAGTACTTC.

The J gene is TRBJ2-3, the V gene TRBV5-6, with TRBD1 as a possible D gene (7 bases). The V gene's germline CDR1 is SGHDT and CDR2 YYEEEE. Between the trimmed V and J ends, which lost 3 bases and 0 bases, there was a span of 14 bases. This CDR3 has 16 amino acids. This CDR3 reads CASSSKTGTSTDTQYF. CDR3 nucleotides: TGTGCCAGCAGCTCGAAGACAGGGACTAGCACAGATACGCAGTATTTT. The whole variable domain, remainder taken from reference TRBV5-6 and TRBJ2-3, is DAGVTQSPTHLIKTRGQQVTLRCSPKSGHDTVSWYQQALGQGPQFIFQYYEEEERQRGNFPDRFSGHQFPNYSSELNVNALLLGDSALYLCASSSKTGTSTDTQYFGPGTRLTVL.

V usage is TRBV19 and J usage is TRBJ1-5; 7 bases agree with TRBD1. V was clipped by 5 bases and J by 7 bases; unmatched bases: 11. The CDR3 has 15 residues. CDR1 LNHDA and CDR2 SQIVND come from the germline V gene (reference sequence). The CDR3 DNA is TGTGCCAGTAGTGCTTATACAGGGGTAGGACAGCCCCAGCATTTT. It codes for CASSAYTGVGQPQHF.

The rearrangement links TRBV5-6 to TRBJ1-2, with 7 positions matching TRBD1. The ends lost 3 bases at V and 4 bases at J; junction bases unmatched: 6. This CDR3 has 14 residues. Germline V lookup: CDR1 SGHDT, CDR2 YYEEEE. DNA for the CDR3: TGTGCCAGCAGCTCCACGGACAGGACCTATGGCTACACCTTC. Translation: CASSSTDRTYGYTF.

In this sample, this clone turned up once. The J gene is TRBJ1-4, the V gene TRBV4-1, with D tentatively TRBD1 (5 bases). V lost 1 base and J 7 bases, leaving 13 bases between the germline ends. Germline-derived CDR1 and CDR2 are MGHRA and YSYEKL. The CDR3 is 15 residues long. The CDR3 protein is CASSQVVTEAEKLFF. DNA of the CDR3: TGCGCCAGCAGCCAAGTTGTGACAGAGGCTGAAAAACTGTTTTTT.